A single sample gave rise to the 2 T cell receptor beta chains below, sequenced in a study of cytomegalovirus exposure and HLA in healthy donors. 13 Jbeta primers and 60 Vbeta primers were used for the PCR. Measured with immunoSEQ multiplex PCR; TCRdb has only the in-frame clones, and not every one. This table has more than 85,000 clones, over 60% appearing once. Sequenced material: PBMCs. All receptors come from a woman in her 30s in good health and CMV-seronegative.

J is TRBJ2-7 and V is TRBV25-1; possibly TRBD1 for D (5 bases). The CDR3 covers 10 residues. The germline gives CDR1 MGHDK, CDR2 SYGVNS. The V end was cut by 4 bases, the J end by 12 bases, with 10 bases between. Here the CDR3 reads CASSADSLYF. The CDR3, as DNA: TGTGCCAGCAGTGCTGACAGTTTGTACTTC.

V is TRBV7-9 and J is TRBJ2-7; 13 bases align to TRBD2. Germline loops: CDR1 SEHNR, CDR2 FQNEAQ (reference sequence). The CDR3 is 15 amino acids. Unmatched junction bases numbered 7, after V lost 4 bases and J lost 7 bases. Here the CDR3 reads CASSSGTSGISEQYF. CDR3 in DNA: TGTGCCAGCAGCTCCGGGACTAGCGGGATTTCAGAGCAGTACTTC.